A selection of T cell receptor beta chains follows, all from one sample in a study of blood T cell repertoires in COVID-19. The data were produced by immunoSEQ multiplex PCR, yet TCRdb's version contains in-frame clones alone and is incomplete. Seen here are roughly 160,000 clones, around 87% observed once, and the top ten hold 10%. Sequenced material: peripheral blood. The receptor source for this set is a woman between 65 and 79 years old with COVID-19, enrolled during active disease. CDR3s include the opening cysteine and the closing phenylalanine or tryptophan. The D gene is left open where the match is weak. Clone size is stated in some rows and not others, as once, few, many or a class when expanded.

size	V	D	J	length	DNA	CDR3
NA	TRBV7-2	TRBD2	TRBJ2-5	15	TGTGCCAGCAGCTTAAGTTCCAGCGGGGGAGAGACCCAGTACTTC	CASSLSSSGGETQYF
NA	TRBV7-2	NA	TRBJ1-5	16	TGTGCCAGCAGCTTGGGGGGGGCGCGGAGCAATCAGCCCCAGCATTTT	CASSLGGARSNQPQHF
NA	TRBV5-4	TRBD1	TRBJ2-7	15	TGTGCCAGCAGCCCAGGGACAGGGGGTTTGAGAGAGCAGTACTTC	CASSPGTGGLREQYF
NA	TRBV27	TRBD1	TRBJ1-2	13	TGTGCCAGCAGTACGACAGGGAACTATGGCTACACCTTC	CASSTTGNYGYTF
NA	TRBV4-1	TRBD1	TRBJ1-5	15	TGCGCCAGCAGCCAGTTGACAGGGGGAGGTCAGCCCCAGCATTTT	CASSQLTGGGQPQHF
NA	TRBV7-3	TRBD2	TRBJ2-7	13	TGTGCCAGCAGCTTAGCGAGCGGGGGCGAGCAGTACTTC	CASSLASGGEQYF
once	TRBV2	TRBD1	TRBJ2-7	12	TGTGCCAGCAGCGAGGACAGGCACGAGCAGTACTTC	CASSEDRHEQYF
NA	TRBV28	NA	TRBJ1-3	15	TGTGCCAGCAGCCCCGGGGGGGGCGCTGGAAACACCATATATTTT	CASSPGGGAGNTIYF
NA	TRBV30	NA	TRBJ1-4	16	TGTGCCTGGAGTGTTGGAAAAGGGGCAACTAATGAAAAACTGTTTTTT	CAWSVGKGATNEKLFF
once	TRBV15	TRBD1	TRBJ1-2	15	TGTGCCACCAGCAGAGAAAAGGGACAGGGAGATGGCTACACCTTC	CATSREKGQGDGYTF
NA	TRBV5-1	NA	TRBJ2-7	17	TGCGCCAGCAGACCTGGAGGATCCCCCCCTAAATCCTACGAGCAGTACTTC	CASRPGGSPPKSYEQYF
NA	TRBV5-5	NA	TRBJ1-4	18	TGTGCCAGCAGGCCCGACCCCGGGAAGCCCGGCGGGTTTGAAAAACTGTTTTTT	CASRPDPGKPGGFEKLFF
NA	TRBV6-5	TRBD1	TRBJ2-3	15	TGTGCCAGCAGTCTCGGACAGGGGGCGGCAGATACGCAGTATTTT	CASSLGQGAADTQYF
NA	TRBV5-1	NA	TRBJ2-5	15	TGCGCCAGCAGCTTGGAGCCGCCTAGCGTAGAGACCCAGTACTTC	CASSLEPPSVETQYF
NA	TRBV20-1	NA	TRBJ1-2	11	TGCAGTGCTAGAGCCAGTTACGGCTACACCTTC	CSARASYGYTF
once	TRBV2	TRBD1	TRBJ1-1	13	TGTGCCAGCAGGAGGACAGGGGTGAATGAAGCTTTCTTT	CASRRTGVNEAFF
NA	TRBV4-2	NA	TRBJ1-2	12	TGTGCCAGCAGCCAAGGCCCCCAACCGGACACCTTC	CASSQGPQPDTF
NA	TRBV27	NA	TRBJ1-3	14	TGTGCCAGCAGTCCTTCAGGGTCTGGAAACACCATATATTTT	CASSPSGSGNTIYF
NA	TRBV5-4	NA	TRBJ2-2	14	TGTGCCAGCAGCCCTGGACAGAACACCGGGGAGCTGTTTTTT	CASSPGQNTGELFF
NA	TRBV6-6	TRBD1	TRBJ1-6	13	TGTGCCAGCAGCGGGACAGGAAATTCACCCCTCCACTTT	CASSGTGNSPLHF
NA	TRBV18	TRBD2	TRBJ2-1	17	TGTGCCAGCTCTACCTGGGGGTTAGCGGGGGCGCCCAATGAGCAGTTCTTC	CASSTWGLAGAPNEQFF
NA	TRBV12-3/TRBV12-4	NA	TRBJ2-7	13	TGTGCCAGCAGTTTCCAGCAGGGTTATGAGCAGTACTTC	CASSFQQGYEQYF
NA	TRBV7-2	NA	TRBJ2-3	13	TGTGCCAGCAGCTCCTTATATTCAGATACGCAGTATTTT	CASSSLYSDTQYF
NA	TRBV2	TRBD2	TRBJ2-5	16	TGTGCCAGCAGTGGGCGTTTAAGCGGGGGGGCCGAGACCCAGTACTTC	CASSGRLSGGAETQYF
NA	TRBV2	NA	TRBJ2-3	16	TGTGCCAGCAGTGAAGGGGTGGCAGGGGGGCCAGATACGCAGTATTTT	CASSEGVAGGPDTQYF
NA	TRBV3-1/TRBV3-2	NA	TRBJ2-7	17	TGTGCCAGCAGCCAACAACCTTACAGGGTGAGACGGCACGAGCAGTACTTC	CASSQQPYRVRRHEQYF
NA	TRBV2	NA	TRBJ1-6	13	TGTGCCGGCTCGGGACGGGAGAATTCACCCCTCCACTTT	CAGSGRENSPLHF
few	TRBV6-5	NA	TRBJ2-1	14	TGTGCCAGCAGTTTGCGAAACGCGGAGCATGAGCAGTTCTTC	CASSLRNAEHEQFF
NA	TRBV10-2	TRBD2	TRBJ2-1	16	TGCGCCAGCACCGCCCCCAGGACTAGCGGGGGACATGAGCAGTTCTTC	CASTAPRTSGGHEQFF
NA	TRBV7-2	NA	TRBJ2-4	16	TGTGCCAGCAGCTTTACGGGACAAATAGCCAAAAACATTCAGTACTTC	CASSFTGQIAKNIQYF
NA	TRBV19	NA	TRBJ1-1	13	TGTGCCAGTGGCGAGGGGGTCGGCACTGAAGCTTTCTTT	CASGEGVGTEAFF
NA	TRBV6-6	NA	TRBJ1-5	14	TGTGCCAGCACCTCGGGTGGGGGCGTTCGGCCCCAGCATTTT	CASTSGGGVRPQHF
NA	TRBV29-1	TRBD1	TRBJ1-2	13	TGCAGCGTTGAAGAGGGACAGGGATTTGGCTACACCTTC	CSVEEGQGFGYTF
NA	TRBV19	NA	TRBJ1-5	16	TGTGCCAGTAGAAGAAACAGGGAAGGTGGCAATCAGCCCCAGCATTTT	CASRRNREGGNQPQHF
NA	TRBV15	NA	TRBJ2-1	16	TGTGCCACCAGCAGGACCGGAGTTTTAGGCTACAATGAGCAGTTCTTC	CATSRTGVLGYNEQFF
once	TRBV29-1	NA	TRBJ1-2	14	TGCAGCGTTGGAGCAGGAGACAGGCTGGGTGGCTACACCTTC	CSVGAGDRLGGYTF
NA	TRBV7-3	NA	TRBJ1-2	13	TGTGCCAGCAGCGCAGACAGTAACTATGGCTACACCTTC	CASSADSNYGYTF
few	TRBV6-1	TRBD1	TRBJ2-7	19	TGTGCCAGCAGTGAAGCGGGACAGGGGGCGGATAGAAGTTCCTACGAGCAGTACTTC	CASSEAGQGADRSSYEQYF
NA	TRBV18	NA	TRBJ2-1	15	TGTGCCAGCTCACCCGGTGGCCAGGGGAACAATGAGCAGTTCTTC	CASSPGGQGNNEQFF
NA	TRBV27	NA	TRBJ1-5	16	TGTGCCAGCAGTATAGCGACAGGTACCCTGAATCAGCCCCAGCATTTT	CASSIATGTLNQPQHF
NA	TRBV3-1/TRBV3-2	NA	TRBJ1-2	14	TGTGCCAGCAGCCAAGTGGACAGAAACTATGGCTACACCTTC	CASSQVDRNYGYTF
NA	TRBV11-2	NA	TRBJ1-1	15	TGTGCCAGCAGCTCGACTAAGGGTAGGGTCACTGAAGCTTTCTTT	CASSSTKGRVTEAFF
NA	TRBV5-1	NA	TRBJ1-1	14	TGCGCCAGCAGCCCCACCGGGGGTCGGACTGAAGCTTTCTTT	CASSPTGGRTEAFF
once	TRBV27	NA	TRBJ2-3	13	TGTGCCAGCAATTTACACGGGACAGATACGCAGTATTTT	CASNLHGTDTQYF
NA	TRBV15	NA	TRBJ2-7	12	TGTGCCACCAGCAGAGATAAGGCGGAGGGGTACTTC	CATSRDKAEGYF
NA	TRBV14	NA	TRBJ1-2	16	TGTGCCAGCAGCCAAGATCAGGACAGAGCTAACTATGGCTACACCTTC	CASSQDQDRANYGYTF
NA	TRBV9	NA	TRBJ1-1	17	TGTGCCAGCAGCGTAGGTCTCCAGGGTTCGGGGAACACTGAAGCTTTCTTT	CASSVGLQGSGNTEAFF
NA	TRBV6-4	NA	TRBJ2-1	13	TGTGCCAGCAGTCCCGTTAGCTCGGGTGAGCAGTTCTTC	CASSPVSSGEQFF
NA	TRBV7-9	NA	TRBJ1-6	17	TGTGCCAGCAGCTCCTTGACGGGGAGCTCCTATAATTCACCCCTCCACTTT	CASSSLTGSSYNSPLHF
NA	TRBV24-1	NA	TRBJ2-3	15	TGTGCCACCAGTGACGCCGGGGGACCCACAGATACGCAGTATTTT	CATSDAGGPTDTQYF
NA	TRBV3-1/TRBV3-2	TRBD1	TRBJ2-1	16	TGTGCCAGCAGCCAACCATTGGGGACAGGGGTAAATGAGCAGTTCTTC	CASSQPLGTGVNEQFF
NA	TRBV7-2	TRBD2	TRBJ2-3	19	TGTGCCAGCAGCTTCAGTAACCAGCGGGGGGGCGACGGTCGGGATACGCAGTATTTT	CASSFSNQRGGDGRDTQYF
NA	TRBV5-4	NA	TRBJ1-2	13	TGTGCCAGCAGCTCCGGACACGGCTATGGCTACACCTTC	CASSSGHGYGYTF
NA	TRBV6-4	TRBD2	TRBJ2-3	16	TGTGCCAGCAGTGACCCCAGCGGGGGGAGCACAGATACGCAGTATTTT	CASSDPSGGSTDTQYF
NA	TRBV19	NA	TRBJ1-5	12	TGTGCCAGTAGTAATCGGGATCAGCCCCAGCATTTT	CASSNRDQPQHF